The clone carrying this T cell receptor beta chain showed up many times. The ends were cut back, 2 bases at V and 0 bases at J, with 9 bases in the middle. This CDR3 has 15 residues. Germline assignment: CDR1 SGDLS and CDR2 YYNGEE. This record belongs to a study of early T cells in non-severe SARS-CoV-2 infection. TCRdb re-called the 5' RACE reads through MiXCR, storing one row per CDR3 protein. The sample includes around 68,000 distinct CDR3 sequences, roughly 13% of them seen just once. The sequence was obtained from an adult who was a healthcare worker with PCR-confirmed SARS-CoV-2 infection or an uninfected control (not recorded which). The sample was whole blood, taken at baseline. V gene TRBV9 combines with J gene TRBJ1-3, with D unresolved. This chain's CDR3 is CASSVSPYSGNTIYF. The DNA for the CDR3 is TGTGCCAGCAGCGTGAGCCCCTACTCTGGAAACACCATATATTTT.